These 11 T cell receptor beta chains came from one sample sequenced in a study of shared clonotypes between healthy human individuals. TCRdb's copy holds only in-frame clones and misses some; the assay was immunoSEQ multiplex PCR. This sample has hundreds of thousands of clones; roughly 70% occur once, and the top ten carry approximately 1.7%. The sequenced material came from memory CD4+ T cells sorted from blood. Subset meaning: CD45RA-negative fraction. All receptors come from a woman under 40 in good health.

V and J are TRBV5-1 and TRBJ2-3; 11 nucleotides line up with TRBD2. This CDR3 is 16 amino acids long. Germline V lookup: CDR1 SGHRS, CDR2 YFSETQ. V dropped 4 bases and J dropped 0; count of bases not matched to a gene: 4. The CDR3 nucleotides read TGCGCCAGCAGCAAAGGGACTAGCGGTAGCACAGATACGCAGTATTTT. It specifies CASSKGTSGSTDTQYF.

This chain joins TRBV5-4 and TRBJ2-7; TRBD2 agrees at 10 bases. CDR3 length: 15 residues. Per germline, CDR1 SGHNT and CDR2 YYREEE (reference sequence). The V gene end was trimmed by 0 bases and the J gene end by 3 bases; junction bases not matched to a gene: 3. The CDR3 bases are TGTGCCAGCAGCTTGGCTAGCGGGAGTGTCTACGAGCAGTACTTC. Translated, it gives CASSLASGSVYEQYF.

The CDR3 sequence: CASSVGSTNEKLFF. The CDR3 DNA reads as TGTGCCAGCAGCGTAGGATCAACTAATGAAAAACTGTTTTTT. This rearrangement joins TRBV9 to TRBJ1-4; no reliable D call. Germline CDR1 is SGDLS and CDR2 is YYNGEE. Deletions cut 0 bases from V and 0 bases from J, with 3 bases between. The CDR3 is made up of 14 amino acids.

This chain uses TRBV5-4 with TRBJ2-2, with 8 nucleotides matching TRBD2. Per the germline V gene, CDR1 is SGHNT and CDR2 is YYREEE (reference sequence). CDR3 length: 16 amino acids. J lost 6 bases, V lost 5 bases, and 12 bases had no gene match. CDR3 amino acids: CASSYPGLGFAGELFF. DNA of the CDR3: TGTGCCAGCAGTTACCCGGGACTAGGGTTTGCCGGGGAGCTGTTTTTT.

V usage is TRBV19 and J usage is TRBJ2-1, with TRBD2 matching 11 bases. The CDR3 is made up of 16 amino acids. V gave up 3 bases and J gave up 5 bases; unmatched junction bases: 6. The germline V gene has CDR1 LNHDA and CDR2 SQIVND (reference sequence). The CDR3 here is CASSILSGRDDNEQFF. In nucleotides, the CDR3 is TGTGCCAGTAGTATTCTTAGCGGGAGGGATGACAATGAGCAGTTCTTC.

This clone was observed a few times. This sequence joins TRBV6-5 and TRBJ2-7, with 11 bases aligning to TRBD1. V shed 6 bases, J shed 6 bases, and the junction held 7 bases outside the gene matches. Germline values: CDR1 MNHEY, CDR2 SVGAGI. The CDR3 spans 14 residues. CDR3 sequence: CASRNGQGAGEQYF. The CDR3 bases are TGTGCCAGCAGAAACGGACAGGGGGCTGGCGAGCAGTACTTC.

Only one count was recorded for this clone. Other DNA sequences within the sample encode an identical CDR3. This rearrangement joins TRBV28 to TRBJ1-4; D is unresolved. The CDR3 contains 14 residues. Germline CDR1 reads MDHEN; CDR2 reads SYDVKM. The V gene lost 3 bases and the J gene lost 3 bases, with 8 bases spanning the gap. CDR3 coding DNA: TGTGCCAGCAGTTTGACGGGGTCTAATGAAAAACTGTTTTTT. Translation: CASSLTGSNEKLFF.

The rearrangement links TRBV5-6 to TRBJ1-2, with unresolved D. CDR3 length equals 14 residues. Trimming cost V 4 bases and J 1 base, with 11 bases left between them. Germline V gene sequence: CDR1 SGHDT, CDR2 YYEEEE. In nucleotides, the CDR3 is TGTGCCAGCAGCCGGAAGACGGATAACTATGGCTACACCTTC. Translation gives CASSRKTDNYGYTF.

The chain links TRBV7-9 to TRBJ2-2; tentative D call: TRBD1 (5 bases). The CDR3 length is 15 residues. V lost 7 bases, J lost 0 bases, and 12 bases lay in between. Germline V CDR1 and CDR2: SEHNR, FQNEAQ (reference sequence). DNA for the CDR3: TGTGCCAGCACCTACAGGTCCTCGAACACCGGGGAGCTGTTTTTT. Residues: CASTYRSSNTGELFF.

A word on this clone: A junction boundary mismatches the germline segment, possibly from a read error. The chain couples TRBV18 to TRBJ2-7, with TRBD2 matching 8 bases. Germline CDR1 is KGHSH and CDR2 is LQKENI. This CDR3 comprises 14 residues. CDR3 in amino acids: CASSPAGRAYEQYF. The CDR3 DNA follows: TGTGCCAGCTCACCAGCCGGGAGGGCCTATGAGCAGTACTTC.

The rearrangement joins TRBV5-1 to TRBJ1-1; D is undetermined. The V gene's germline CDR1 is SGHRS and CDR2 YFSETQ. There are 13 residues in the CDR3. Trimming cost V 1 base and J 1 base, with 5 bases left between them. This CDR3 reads CASSLTRNTEAFF. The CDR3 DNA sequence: TGCGCCAGCAGCTTGACCAGGAACACTGAAGCTTTCTTT.